This T cell receptor beta chain was recovered during a study of blood T cell repertoires in COVID-19 (dated by TCRdb to the early 2020s). For the wider study: Samples from collaborators originated in the United States, Italy and Spain and spanned both the acute and convalescent phases of COVID-19. The material from the prospective study consisted of cDNA or gDNA derived from T cells, B-cell-depleted T cells, or PBMCs. The dataset comprised deeply sampled blood TCRbeta repertoires from subjects exposed to, actively infected with, or recovered from COVID-19. The repertoires were released in a freely available public database meant as a resource for research on the immune response to SARS-CoV-2. The samples were drawn from two sources: the first 160 participants of the ongoing ImmuneRACE study, and 1,000 to 1,500 subjects contributed by 6 global collaborators. Nearly every sample came with metadata listing a de-identified subject ID, COVID-19 status, age in years and sex. Where HLA class I and class II types were available, the types were taken from metadata supplied by the sample provider, not from assay-based typing. What the research found in general, with its limitations: The quantity of clinical and demographic metadata differed by source and by participant and was supplied without curation.

CDR1 and CDR2 (SGHRS, YFSETQ) derive from the germline V gene. Trimming at the junction amounts to 2 bases on V and 5 bases on J, and the germline ends lie 10 bases apart. From its cysteine to its phenylalanine, the CDR3 spans 13 amino acids. Just the 39-base CDR3 DNA is kept, in frame starting at base 1. For this clone: Its specific antigen is unknown. Base qualities are not at hand, and no much larger clone is one base apart.

Enrolling through a virtual design, the prospective study's participants ranged in age from roughly 18 to 89 years and lived across 20 to 25 United States geographic areas. To assign participants to cohorts, the prospective study relied on clinical history that participants themselves reported in a screening survey and a study questionnaire. Recovered participants in ImmuneRACE Cohort 3 were defined by two consecutive negative NP/OP PCR tests, clearance by a healthcare professional, or resolution of symptoms. Mobile phlebotomists in the prospective study collected whole blood, serum and a nasopharyngeal or oropharyngeal swab from every participant. Prospective study participants could optionally give additional blood draws and questionnaires over an approximately 2-month period. Before DNA extraction, blood samples from the prospective study were shipped at room temperature or frozen. TCRbeta CDR3 regions were amplified from genomic DNA using the immunoSEQ Assay, a bias-controlled multiplex PCR. The original methods were these. Nucleated cell counts per sample were estimated from amplification of reference gene primers within the assay. To quantify the absolute abundance of each unique TCRbeta CDR3 rearrangement, sequence reads were collapsed and filtered. For each sample, productive Simpson clonality was calculated as the square root of Simpson's diversity index across productive rearrangements. TCRdb provides this immuneACCESS table in a form limited to in-frame rearrangements. Some clones are lacking; in checked studies, under half of them reflect an unresolved V gene, and why the rest are absent is not known. The V and J calls and clone size come from that table; D and trimming were worked out from the DNA. The sample records 350,000 to 400,000 clones, 87% of which are singletons. The ten largest clones take up around 3% of the sample.

Sequenced sample: PBMCs or T cells enriched from blood (not recorded which). The rearrangement combines TRBV5-1 with TRBJ1-2, with a tentative D gene TRBD1 over 5 matching bases. The clonotype comes from a young woman who had recovered from COVID-19. The CDR3: CASSFDSQYGYTF. The sequence in DNA is TGCGCCAGCAGCTTCGACAGCCAATATGGCTACACCTTC.